This is a list of T cell receptor beta chains from one sample in a study of cytomegalovirus exposure and HLA in healthy donors. Profiling relied on immunoSEQ multiplex PCR, and the TCRdb table lists in-frame clones only, not all of them. Seen here are 65,000 to 90,000 clones, more than 70% observed once, and the top ten hold more than 2.5%. Source material: PBMCs. The source of these receptors is a man aged 35 to 55 in good health and CMV-seronegative. Both conserved end residues are part of each CDR3. Fields, in order: clone size, D gene, V gene, J gene, CDR3 DNA, CDR3 protein. A D gene is named only where the DNA matches it firmly. Some rows have no size entry. The others give once, few or many, or a class for an expanded clone.

>few|TRBD1|TRBV6-5|TRBJ2-7
TGTGCCAGCAGTTATGGACAGGGGGCCTACGAGCAGTACTTC
CASSYGQGAYEQYF
>-|TRBD1|TRBV29-1|TRBJ1-2
TGCAGCGTTGAACCACCAGAGACAGGGATCTTCGGCGGCTACACCTTC
CSVEPPETGIFGGYTF
>-|TRBD1|TRBV15|TRBJ2-7
TGTGCCAGCAAGGGGGCTGGTGCGATCGAGCAGTACTTC
CASKGAGAIEQYF
>-|-|TRBV30|TRBJ1-3
TGTGCCTGGAGTGTAGTAGAGAACACCATATATTTT
CAWSVVENTIYF
>once|-|TRBV2|TRBJ1-5
TGTGCCAGCAAGCAGGGGAGGGATCAGCCCCAGCATTTT
CASKQGRDQPQHF
>-|-|TRBV5-1|TRBJ2-1
TGCGCCAGCAGGTCACCAGGGGCCGTTTCCTACAATGAGCAGTTCTTC
CASRSPGAVSYNEQFF
>few|-|TRBV6-6|TRBJ2-7
TGTGCCAGCAGTTACTCGAAGGGGCAGGGGACCTACGAGCAGTACTTC
CASSYSKGQGTYEQYF
>-|-|TRBV29-1|TRBJ1-2
TGCAGCGTTCTTAAGTCGAGGGCTCGGTATGGCTACACCTTC
CSVLKSRARYGYTF
>-|-|TRBV6-1|TRBJ2-1
TGTGCCAGCAGGGAAAACAGGGACCCCTACAATGAGCAGTTCTTC
CASRENRDPYNEQFF
>-|-|TRBV9|TRBJ1-1
TGTGCCAGCAGCGCGGGGGGGGAAGGGGTGGAAGCTTTCTTT
CASSAGGEGVEAFF
>-|-|TRBV5-6|TRBJ2-6
TGTGCCAGCAGCCCACAGGGATCCTGGGCCAACGTCCTGACTTTC
CASSPQGSWANVLTF
>-|-|TRBV18|TRBJ2-5
TGTGCCAGCTCGCCCGACAGAGAGCAGTACTTC
CASSPDREQYF
>-|TRBD2|TRBV19|TRBJ2-1
TGTGCCACTCAGGTGGGCGGGGGGCCAAACAATGAGCAGTTCTTC
CATQVGGGPNNEQFF
>-|-|TRBV27|TRBJ1-1
TGTGCCAGCAGCCGACCGACAGGTCGAGGGAGGGGTACTGAAGCTTTCTTT
CASSRPTGRGRGTEAFF
>-|-|TRBV6-1|TRBJ1-2
TGTGCCAGCAGTACCAGTTTCTATGGCTACACCTTC
CASSTSFYGYTF
>-|-|TRBV7-9|TRBJ2-6
TGTGCCAGCAGCAAACAGGGGACTCTTTCCTTACCTGGGGCCAACGTCCTGACTTTC
CASSKQGTLSLPGANVLTF
>few|TRBD2|TRBV6-6|TRBJ2-5
TGTGCCAGCAGTTACGAGGTAGCGGGGGAAGAGACCCAGTACTTC
CASSYEVAGEETQYF
>-|-|TRBV19|TRBJ2-7
TGTGCCAGTAGTACACCGGGATCCCGCTCCTACGAGCAGTACTTC
CASSTPGSRSYEQYF
>few|TRBD1|TRBV7-9|TRBJ1-2
TGTGCCAGCAGCTTTTACCAGGGGGGAGATGGCTACACCTTC
CASSFYQGGDGYTF
>once|TRBD1|TRBV19|TRBJ2-7
TGTGCCAGTAGTAGATACAGGGGGCGCTCCTACGAGCAGTACTTC
CASSRYRGRSYEQYF
>once|TRBD1|TRBV5-6|TRBJ1-1
TGTGCCAGCAGCTTTTCAGGGGGGAACACTGAAGCTTTCTTT
CASSFSGGNTEAFF
>once|TRBD1|TRBV30|TRBJ1-2
TGTGCCGGGACAGAGGGGACAGGATATGGCTACACCTTC
CAGTEGTGYGYTF
>-|TRBD1|TRBV28|TRBJ1-2
TGTGCCAGCAGTTTAATCTTGGCAGGGGGATATGGCTACACCTTC
CASSLILAGGYGYTF
>-|-|TRBV4-2|TRBJ1-1
TGTGCCAGCAGCCAAGGACAGGACCCCACTGAAGCTTTCTTT
CASSQGQDPTEAFF
>-|-|TRBV28|TRBJ2-7
TGTGCCAGCAGGCTACAGGGTTACGAGCAGTACTTC
CASRLQGYEQYF
>-|TRBD1|TRBV6-1|TRBJ1-5
TGTGCCAGCAGTGGCTCCTCAGGGGGTACCCAGCCCCAGCATTTT
CASSGSSGGTQPQHF
>-|-|TRBV7-2|TRBJ2-3
TGTGCCAGCAGCTTATCTTCGGGGGGCTCGGATACGCAGTATTTT
CASSLSSGGSDTQYF
>-|TRBD2|TRBV7-3|TRBJ2-3
TGTGCCAGCAGCTCTAGCGGGGGGGCAGATACGCAGTATTTT
CASSSSGGADTQYF